This T cell receptor (beta chain) emerged from a study of CD4 T cells in relation to SARS-CoV-2 and coronaviruses. Clones were read by immunoSEQ multiplex PCR, and TCRdb kept only the in-frame ones, dropping some. In the table there are 65,000 or so clones, approximately 87% of which are singletons. V was trimmed by 5 bases and J by 2 bases, leaving 19 bases between them. This CDR3 is 16 amino acids long. Germline values: CDR1 SGHAT, CDR2 FQNNGV. CD4+ T cells from unexposed donors were obtained before the COVID-19 pandemic (2011-2018). The chain combines TRBV11-2 with TRBJ2-7; possibly TRBD1 for D (6 bases). Sample: memory CD4+ T cells from PBMCs. The source is a human donor in good health. CDR3 sequence reads: CASSPNQGTLTYEQYF. As DNA, the CDR3 is TGTGCCAGCAGCCCTAACCAGGGGACCTTGACCTACGAGCAGTACTTC.